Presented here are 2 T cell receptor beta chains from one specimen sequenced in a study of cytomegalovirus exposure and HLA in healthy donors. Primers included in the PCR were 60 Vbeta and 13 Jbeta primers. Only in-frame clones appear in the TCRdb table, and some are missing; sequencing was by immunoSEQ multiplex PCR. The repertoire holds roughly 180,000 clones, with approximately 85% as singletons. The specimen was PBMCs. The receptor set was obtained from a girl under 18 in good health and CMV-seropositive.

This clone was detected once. CDR3 residues: CASSDDGTVGGTQYF. The CDR3 DNA reads TGTGCCAGCAGCGACGACGGGACAGTGGGGGGGACCCAGTACTTC. The V gene is TRBV9, the J gene TRBJ2-5; D may be TRBD1 (7 bases). V was clipped by 3 bases and J by 7 bases, with 19 bases between them. CDR3 size: 15 residues. In germline, CDR1 is SGDLS, CDR2 YYNGEE.

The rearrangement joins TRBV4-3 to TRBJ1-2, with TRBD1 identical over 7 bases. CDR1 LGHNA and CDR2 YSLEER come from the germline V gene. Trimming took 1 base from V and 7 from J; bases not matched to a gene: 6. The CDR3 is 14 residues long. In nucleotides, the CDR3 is TGCGCCAGCAGCCAAGCCGGGACAGCAGTTGGCTACACCTTC. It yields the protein CASSQAGTAVGYTF.